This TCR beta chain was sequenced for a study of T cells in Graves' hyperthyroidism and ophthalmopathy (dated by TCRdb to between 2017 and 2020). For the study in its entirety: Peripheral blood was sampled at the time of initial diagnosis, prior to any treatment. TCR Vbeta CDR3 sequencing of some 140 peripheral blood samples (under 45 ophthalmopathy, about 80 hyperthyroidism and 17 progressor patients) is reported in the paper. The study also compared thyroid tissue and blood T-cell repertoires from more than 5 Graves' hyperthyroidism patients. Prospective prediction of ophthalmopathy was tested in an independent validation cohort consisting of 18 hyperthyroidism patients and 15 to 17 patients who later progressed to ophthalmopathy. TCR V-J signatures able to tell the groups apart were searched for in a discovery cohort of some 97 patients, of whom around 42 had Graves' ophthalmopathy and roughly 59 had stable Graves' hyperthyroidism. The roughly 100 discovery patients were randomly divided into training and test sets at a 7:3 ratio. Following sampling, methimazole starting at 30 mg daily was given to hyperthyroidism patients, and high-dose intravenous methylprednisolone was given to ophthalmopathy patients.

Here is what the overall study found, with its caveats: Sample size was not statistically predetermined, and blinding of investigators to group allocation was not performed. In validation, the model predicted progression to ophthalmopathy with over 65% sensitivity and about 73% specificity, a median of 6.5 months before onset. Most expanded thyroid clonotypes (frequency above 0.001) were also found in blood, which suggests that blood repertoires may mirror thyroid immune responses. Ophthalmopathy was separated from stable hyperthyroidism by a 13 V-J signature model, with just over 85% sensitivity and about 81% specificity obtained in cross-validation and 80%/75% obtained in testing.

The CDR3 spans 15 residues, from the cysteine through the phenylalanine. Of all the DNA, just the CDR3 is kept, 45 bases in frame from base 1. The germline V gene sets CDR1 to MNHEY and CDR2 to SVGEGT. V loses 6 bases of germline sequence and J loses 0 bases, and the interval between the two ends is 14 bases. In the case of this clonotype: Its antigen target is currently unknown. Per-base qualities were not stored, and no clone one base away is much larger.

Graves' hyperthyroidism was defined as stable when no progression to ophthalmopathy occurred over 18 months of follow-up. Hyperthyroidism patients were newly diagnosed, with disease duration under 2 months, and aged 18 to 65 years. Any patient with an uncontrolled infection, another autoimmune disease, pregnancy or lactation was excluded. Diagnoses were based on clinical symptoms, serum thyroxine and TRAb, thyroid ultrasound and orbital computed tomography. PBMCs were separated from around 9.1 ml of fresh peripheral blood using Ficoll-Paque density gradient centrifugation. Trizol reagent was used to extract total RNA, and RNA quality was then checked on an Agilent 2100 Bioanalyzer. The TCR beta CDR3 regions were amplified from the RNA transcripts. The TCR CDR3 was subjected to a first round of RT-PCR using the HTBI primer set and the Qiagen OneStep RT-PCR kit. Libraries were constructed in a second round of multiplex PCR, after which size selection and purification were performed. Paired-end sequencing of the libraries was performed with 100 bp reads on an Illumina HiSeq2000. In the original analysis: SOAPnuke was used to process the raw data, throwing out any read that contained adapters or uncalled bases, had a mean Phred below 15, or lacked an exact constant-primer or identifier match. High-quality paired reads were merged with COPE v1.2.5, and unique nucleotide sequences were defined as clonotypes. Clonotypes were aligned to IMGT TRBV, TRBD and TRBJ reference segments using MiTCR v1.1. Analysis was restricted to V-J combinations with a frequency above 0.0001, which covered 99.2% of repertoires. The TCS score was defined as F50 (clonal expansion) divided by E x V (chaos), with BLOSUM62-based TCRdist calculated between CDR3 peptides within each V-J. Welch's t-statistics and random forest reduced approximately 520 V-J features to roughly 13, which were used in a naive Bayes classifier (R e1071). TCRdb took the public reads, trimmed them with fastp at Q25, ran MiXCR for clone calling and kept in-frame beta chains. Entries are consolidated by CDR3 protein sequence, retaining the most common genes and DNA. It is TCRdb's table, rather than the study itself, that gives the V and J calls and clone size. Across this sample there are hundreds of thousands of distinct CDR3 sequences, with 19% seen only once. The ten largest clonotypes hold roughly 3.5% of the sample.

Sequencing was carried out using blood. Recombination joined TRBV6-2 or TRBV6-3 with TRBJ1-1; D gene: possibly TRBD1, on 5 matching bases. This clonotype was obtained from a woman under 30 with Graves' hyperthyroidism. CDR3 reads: CASSPRDGMNTEAFF. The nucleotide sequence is TGTGCCAGCAGCCCTAGGGACGGTATGAACACTGAAGCTTTCTTT.